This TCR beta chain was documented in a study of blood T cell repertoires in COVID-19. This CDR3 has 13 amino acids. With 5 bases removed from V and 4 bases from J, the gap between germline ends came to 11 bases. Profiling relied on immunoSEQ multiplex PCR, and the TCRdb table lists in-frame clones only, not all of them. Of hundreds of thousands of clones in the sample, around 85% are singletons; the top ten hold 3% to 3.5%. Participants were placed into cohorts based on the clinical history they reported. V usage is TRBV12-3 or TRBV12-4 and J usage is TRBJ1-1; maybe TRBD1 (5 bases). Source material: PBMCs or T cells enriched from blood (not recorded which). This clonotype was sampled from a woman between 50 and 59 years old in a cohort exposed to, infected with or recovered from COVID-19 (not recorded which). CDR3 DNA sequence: TGTGCCAGCAGTCTCGGGGGTGGCACTGAAGCTTTCTTT. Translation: CASSLGGGTEAFF.